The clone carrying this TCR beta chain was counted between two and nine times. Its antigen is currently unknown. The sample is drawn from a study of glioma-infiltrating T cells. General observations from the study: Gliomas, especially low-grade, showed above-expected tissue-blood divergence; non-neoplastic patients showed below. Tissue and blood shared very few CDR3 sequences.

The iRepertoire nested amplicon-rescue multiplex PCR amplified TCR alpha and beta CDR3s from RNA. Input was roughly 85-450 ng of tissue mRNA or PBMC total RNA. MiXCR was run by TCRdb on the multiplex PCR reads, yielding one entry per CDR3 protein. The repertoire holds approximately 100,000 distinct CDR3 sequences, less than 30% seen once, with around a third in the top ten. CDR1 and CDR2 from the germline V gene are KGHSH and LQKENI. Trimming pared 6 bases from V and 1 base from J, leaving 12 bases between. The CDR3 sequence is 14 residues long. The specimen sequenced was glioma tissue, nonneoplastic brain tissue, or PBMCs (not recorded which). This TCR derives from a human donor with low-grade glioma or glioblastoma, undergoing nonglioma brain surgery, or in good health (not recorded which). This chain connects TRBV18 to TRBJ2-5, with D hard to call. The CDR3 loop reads CASSRTGPQETQYF. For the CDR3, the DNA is TGTGCCAGCTCCCGGACCGGGCCCCAAGAGACCCAGTACTTC.